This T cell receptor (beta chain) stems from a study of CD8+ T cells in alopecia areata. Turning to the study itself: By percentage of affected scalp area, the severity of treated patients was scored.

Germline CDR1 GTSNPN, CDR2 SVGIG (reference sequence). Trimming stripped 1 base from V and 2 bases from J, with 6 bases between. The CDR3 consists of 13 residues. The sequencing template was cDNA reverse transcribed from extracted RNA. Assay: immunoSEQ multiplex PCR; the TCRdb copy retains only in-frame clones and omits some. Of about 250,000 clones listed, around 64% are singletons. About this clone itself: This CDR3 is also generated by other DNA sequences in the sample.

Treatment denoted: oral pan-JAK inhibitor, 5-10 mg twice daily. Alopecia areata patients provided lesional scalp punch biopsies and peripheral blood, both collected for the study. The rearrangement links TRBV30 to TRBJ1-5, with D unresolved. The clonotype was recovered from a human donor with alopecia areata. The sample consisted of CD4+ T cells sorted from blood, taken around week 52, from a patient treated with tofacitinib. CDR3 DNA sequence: TGTGCCTGGAGTGCGGGCGGCAATCAGCCCCAGCATTTT. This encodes CAWSAGGNQPQHF.